This paragraph covers one T cell receptor delta chain sequence. The V gene lost 1 base and the J gene lost 0 bases, with 25 bases spanning the gap. The CDR3 is 23 residues long. Germline CDR1 TSWWSYY, CDR2 QGS. The data are from a study of delta chains in infants with herpesvirus infections. Reverse transcription of PBMC RNA used primers specific for the gamma and delta chains. TCRdb reran clone calling via CATT on the RT-PCR reads. The table lists 3,400 or so delta-chain clones, about 31% of them singletons, with about 7.5% in the top ten. Sequences were derived from peripheral blood, sampled at time point 3 of longitudinal follow-up. This TCR was sampled from a human donor who was a Ugandan infant, either HIV-exposed or HIV-unexposed (not recorded which). The rearrangement uses TRDV1 and TRDJ3, with D possibly being TRDD3 (7 bases). The DNA of the CDR3 is TGTGCTCTTGGGGAACCTGGCCTTCCAAAGGTCTGGGGGTCCTCCTGGGACACCCGACAGATGTTTTTC. Amino acids: CALGEPGLPKVWGSSWDTRQMFF.